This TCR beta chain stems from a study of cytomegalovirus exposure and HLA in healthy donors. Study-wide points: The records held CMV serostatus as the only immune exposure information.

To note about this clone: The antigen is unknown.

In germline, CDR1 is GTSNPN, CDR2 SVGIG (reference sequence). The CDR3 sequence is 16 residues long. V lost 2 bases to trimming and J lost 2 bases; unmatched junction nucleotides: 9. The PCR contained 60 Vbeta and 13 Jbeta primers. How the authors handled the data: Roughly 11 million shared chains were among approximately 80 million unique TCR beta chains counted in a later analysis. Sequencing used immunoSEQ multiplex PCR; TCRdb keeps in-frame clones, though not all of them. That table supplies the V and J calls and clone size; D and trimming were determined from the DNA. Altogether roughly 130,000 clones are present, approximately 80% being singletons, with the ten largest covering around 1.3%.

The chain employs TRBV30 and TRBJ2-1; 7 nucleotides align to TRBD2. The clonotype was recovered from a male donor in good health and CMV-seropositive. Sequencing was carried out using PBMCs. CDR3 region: CAWSRWASGAYNEQFF. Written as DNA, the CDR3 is TGTGCCTGGAGTCGTTGGGCTAGCGGAGCCTACAATGAGCAGTTCTTC.